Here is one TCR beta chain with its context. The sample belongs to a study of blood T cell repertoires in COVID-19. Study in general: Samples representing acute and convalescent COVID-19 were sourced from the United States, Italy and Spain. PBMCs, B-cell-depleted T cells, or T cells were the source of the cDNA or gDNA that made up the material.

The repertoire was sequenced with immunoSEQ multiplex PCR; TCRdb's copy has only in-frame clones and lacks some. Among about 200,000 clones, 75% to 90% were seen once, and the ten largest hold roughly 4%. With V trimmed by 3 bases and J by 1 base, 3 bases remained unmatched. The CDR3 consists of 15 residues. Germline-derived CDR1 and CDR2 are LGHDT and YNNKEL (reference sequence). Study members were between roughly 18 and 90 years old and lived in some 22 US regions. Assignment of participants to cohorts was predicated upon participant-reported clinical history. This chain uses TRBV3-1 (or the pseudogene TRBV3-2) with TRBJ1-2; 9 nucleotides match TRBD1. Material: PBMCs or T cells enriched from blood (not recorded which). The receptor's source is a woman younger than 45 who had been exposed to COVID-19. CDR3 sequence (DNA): TGTGCCAGCAGCCACGGGACAGGGCATAACTATGGCTACACCTTC. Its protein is CASSHGTGHNYGYTF.